Listed below are T cell receptor beta chains from one sample, sequenced in a study of neoadjuvant nivolumab and ipilimumab in lung cancer. This table comes from immunoSEQ multiplex PCR, and its TCRdb copy is limited to in-frame clones, with some not included. The sample holds roughly 19,000 clones, more than 65% seen once. The specimen was tumor tissue, collected after neoadjuvant nivolumab, alone or with ipilimumab, at or shortly before surgery. The receptors shown here come from an adult with non-small cell lung cancer. CDR3s include the opening cysteine and the closing phenylalanine or tryptophan. Fields, in order: J gene, clone size, V gene, D gene, CDR3 DNA, CDR3 protein. D genes are given only for firm matches. For some rows the clone size is stated as once, few or many, or as a class when expanded; others skip it.

TRBJ1-1,-,TRBV10-2,-,TGCGCCAGCACCGAGGAGGGCAGGGGCTACACTGAAGCTTTCTTT,CASTEEGRGYTEAFF
TRBJ1-4,-,TRBV7-8,TRBD1,TGTGCCAGCAGCCCGACAGGGCTTGGGGAAAAACTGTTTTTT,CASSPTGLGEKLFF
TRBJ2-2,-,TRBV7-3,-,TGTGCCACCTCTGAAGTCACCGGGGAGCTGTTTTTT,CATSEVTGELFF
TRBJ2-5,-,TRBV9,TRBD1,TGTGCCAGCAGCGTGGGACAGGGAAACCAAGAGACCCAGTACTTC,CASSVGQGNQETQYF
TRBJ2-3,large,TRBV28,-,TGTGCCAGCAGTTTACTAGGGAGGTCTAGCACAGATACGCAGTATTTT,CASSLLGRSSTDTQYF
TRBJ2-1,-,TRBV4-1,-,TGCGCCAGCAGTGCAAGCAACGTTGGCGATGAGCAGTTCTTC,CASSASNVGDEQFF
TRBJ2-6,-,TRBV5-1,TRBD1,TGCGCCAGCAGCTCTTGGAAACAGGGGGCGACTGGGGCCAACGTCCTGACTTTC,CASSSWKQGATGANVLTF
TRBJ1-2,-,TRBV11-2,-,TGTGCCAGCAGCTTAGAGCTTAACTATGGCTACACCTTC,CASSLELNYGYTF
TRBJ1-1,-,TRBV7-9,-,TGTGCCAGCAGCCAAAGAGGGGACCCCTCGGGAGCTTTCTTT,CASSQRGDPSGAFF
TRBJ1-1,-,TRBV7-2,-,TGTGCCAGCAGCTTAGAGGTGTACACTGAAGCTTTCTTT,CASSLEVYTEAFF
TRBJ1-3,-,TRBV2,-,TGTGCCAGCACAGCGGAGGGGAGCTCTGGAAACACCATATATTTT,CASTAEGSSGNTIYF
TRBJ1-4,-,TRBV4-1,-,TGCGCCAGCAGCCAAGATCTAGGGTCGTCAGGGAATGAAAAACTGTTTTTT,CASSQDLGSSGNEKLFF
TRBJ2-5,-,TRBV5-4,TRBD2,TGTGCCACTGGGACTAGCGGGCTCCAAGAGACCCAGTACTTC,CATGTSGLQETQYF
TRBJ1-1,-,TRBV6-1,-,TGTGCCAGCAGTGCCCAGCCCGGCGCGAACACTGAAGCTTTCTTT,CASSAQPGANTEAFF
TRBJ2-1,-,TRBV5-1,-,TGCGCCAGCAGCTTATGGACAGACGTCTCCTACAATGAGCAGTTCTTC,CASSLWTDVSYNEQFF
TRBJ2-5,-,TRBV4-1,-,TGCGCCAGCAGCCAAAACGCCCCCGGGGGGACCCAGTACTTC,CASSQNAPGGTQYF
TRBJ2-5,-,TRBV6-5,TRBD1,TGTGCCAGCAGTTACTCGCAGGGGGCCGCCGGGGAGACCCAGTACTTC,CASSYSQGAAGETQYF
TRBJ1-2,-,TRBV28,-,TGTGCCAGCAGTAACCCCCTTGGATGGGGAGGGGATAACTATGGCTACACCTTC,CASSNPLGWGGDNYGYTF
TRBJ2-2,-,TRBV7-2,TRBD2,TGTGCCAGCAGCTTAGTCCCGGGACTAGCGGGAGCTGGCGGGGAGCTGTTTTTT,CASSLVPGLAGAGGELFF
TRBJ1-3,-,TRBV6-6,-,TGTGCCAGCAGACTGTCGTCGGGAAACACCATATATTTT,CASRLSSGNTIYF
TRBJ2-1,-,TRBV10-2,-,TGCGCCAGCACCCCTAGCCACGGCTCCTACAATGAGCAGTTCTTC,CASTPSHGSYNEQFF
TRBJ2-1,-,TRBV2,-,TGTGCCAGCAGCGGACTTACAAGTGAGCAGTTCTTC,CASSGLTSEQFF
TRBJ1-1,few,TRBV19,-,TGTGCCAGTAGTATATTAACCAGCTCTCAAGAAGCTTTCTTT,CASSILTSSQEAFF
TRBJ2-3,-,TRBV6-6,-,TGTGCCAGCAGTTGGACCGCCCAGACAGATACGCAGTATTTT,CASSWTAQTDTQYF
TRBJ1-2,-,TRBV19,TRBD1,TGTGCCAGTAGTGGGACAGCCCTTAACTATGGCTACACCTTC,CASSGTALNYGYTF
TRBJ2-7,-,TRBV28,-,TGTGCCAGCAGACCGCAGGGGAGCTCCTACGAGCAGTACTTC,CASRPQGSSYEQYF
TRBJ2-7,-,TRBV27,-,TGTGCCAGCAGTTTTAGAAGGGCCCTCTCCTACGAGCAGTACTTC,CASSFRRALSYEQYF
TRBJ2-5,few,TRBV9,-,TGTGCCAGCAGCGTAGCAGACACAGGGGGGGTGACCCAGTACTTC,CASSVADTGGVTQYF
TRBJ2-7,-,TRBV30,-,TGTGCCTGGAGTGTTTACGGGGGTGGGGAGCAGTACTTC,CAWSVYGGGEQYF
TRBJ1-4,once,TRBV5-5,-,TGTGCCAGCACCCTAAAGAGGGGCGAACAAGGTGAAAAACTGTTTTTT,CASTLKRGEQGEKLFF
TRBJ2-7,-,TRBV15,TRBD2,TGTGCCACCAGCAGAGAACTAGCGGGAGAGGCCGAGCAGTACTTC,CATSRELAGEAEQYF
TRBJ2-1,once,TRBV9,-,TGTGCCAGCAGCGTAGAGAGTTCCTACAATGAGCAGTTCTTC,CASSVESSYNEQFF
TRBJ2-3,-,TRBV28,TRBD2,TGTGCCAGCAGCTCCTGGCGGGAGGGCACAGATACGCAGTATTTT,CASSSWREGTDTQYF